The text below deals with one T cell receptor (beta chain). Its antigen remains unidentified. Clones were sequenced by immunoSEQ multiplex PCR, and TCRdb holds only the in-frame ones, with some missing. Of 85,000 or so clones in the sample, 85% are singletons; the top ten hold more than 8%. Germline loops: CDR1 SGHVS, CDR2 FNYEAQ. The V and J ends lost 5 bases and 10 bases, in that order; junction bases with no gene match: 4. This CDR3 spans 13 amino acids. This specimen belongs to a study of glioma-infiltrating T cells after dendritic cell vaccination. Study as a whole: Samples are from glioblastoma patients in Phase I and II dendritic cell vaccine trials.

Time point here: after dendritic cell vaccination, including at tumor progression/relapse. Study-level points and caveats: Few patients contributed both blood and tumor specimens.

The source material was blood, sampled after dendritic cell vaccination. The chain couples TRBV7-6 to TRBJ2-1; 11 bases are shared with TRBD2. The clonotype originates from a human donor with glioblastoma. This CDR3 reads CASSPSGGREQFF. CDR3 sequence (DNA): TGTGCCAGCAGCCCTAGCGGGGGGCGGGAGCAGTTCTTC.